The 31 T cell receptor beta chains presented below share a single source sample, sequenced in a study of blood T cell repertoires in COVID-19. Sequencing used immunoSEQ multiplex PCR; TCRdb keeps in-frame clones, though not all of them. The profile shows roughly 55,000 clones, over 80% of them singletons. Sequencing was done on a sample of peripheral blood. These TCRs come from a woman aged 60-70 years with acute or convalescent COVID-19.

The chain uses TRBV15 and TRBJ2-7, with a possible D match to TRBD2 (5 bases). The CDR3 has 16 residues. Looked up from germline, CDR1 is LNHNV and CDR2 is YYDKDF (reference sequence). Trimming pared 6 bases from V and 3 bases from J, leaving 21 bases between. CDR3 region: CATSNRFRGSVYEQYF. Written as DNA, the CDR3 is TGTGCCACCAGTAACCGTTTTCGAGGGTCGGTCTACGAGCAGTACTTC.

Worth noting for this clone: Other DNA sequences in this sample translate to the same CDR3. The J gene is TRBJ1-1, the V gene TRBV28, with 9 bases identical to TRBD1. J was trimmed by 7 bases and V by 3 bases; bases with no gene match: 3. CDR1 MDHEN and CDR2 SYDVKM come from the germline V gene. The length of the CDR3 is 13 residues. As DNA, the CDR3 is TGTGCCAGCAGTTTGACAGGGGGAGATGAAGCTTTCTTT. It translates to CASSLTGGDEAFF. The full variable domain, completed using reference TRBV28 and TRBJ1-1, is DVKVTQSSRYLVKRTGEKVFLECVQDMDHENMFWYRQDPGLGLRLIYFSYDVKMKEKGDIPEGYSVSREKKERFSLILESASTNQTSMYLCASSLTGGDEAFFGQGTRLTVV.

The chain joins TRBV19 to TRBJ1-2; D possibly corresponds to TRBD1 (6 bases). CDR3 length equals 13 residues. The germline V and J ends were trimmed by 1 base and 8 bases, with 11 bases remaining between them. CDR1 is LNHDA and CDR2 is SQIVND in the germline V gene (reference sequence). The CDR3: CASSIVGGLGYTF. The CDR3 DNA follows: TGTGCCAGTAGTATAGTCGGGGGGCTCGGCTACACCTTC.

The chain links TRBV11-1 to TRBJ2-5; D may be TRBD1 (5 bases). The germline V gene has CDR1 SGHAT and CDR2 FQDESV (reference sequence). V was clipped by 5 bases and J by 4 bases, with 17 bases between them. This CDR3 is built from 15 residues. CDR3 DNA: TGTGCCAGCAGCCAAACCCCAGGGCAGGGAGAGACCCAGTACTTC. Protein sequence: CASSQTPGQGETQYF.

The V call is TRBV7-2, the J call TRBJ1-6; maybe TRBD1 (5 bases). The germline gives CDR1 SGHTA, CDR2 FQGNSA. This CDR3 comprises 16 residues. The V end was cut by 1 base, the J end by 6 bases, with 13 bases between. CDR3 sequence: CASSLEQVGFNSPLHF. The CDR3 DNA reads TGTGCCAGCAGCTTAGAACAGGTCGGGTTTAATTCACCCCTCCACTTT.

The chain employs TRBV6-5 and TRBJ1-2; TRBD1 matches at 9 bases. The J segment lost 5 bases and the V segment lost 5 bases, leaving 6 bases of the junction unmatched. The CDR3 is 14 amino acids. CDR1 is MNHEY, CDR2 SVGAGI, per germline. The CDR3 nucleotides are TGTGCCAGCAGTAACGGACAGGGGATTTATGGCTACACCTTC. Protein: CASSNGQGIYGYTF.

The gene calls are TRBV5-6 and TRBJ1-6, with D possibly matching TRBD1 (6 bases). This CDR3 contains 15 residues. Germline CDR1 SGHDT, CDR2 YYEEEE. Trimming pared 4 bases from V and 6 bases from J, leaving 14 bases between. The chain's CDR3 is CASSPTGQLNSPLHF. CDR3 nucleotides: TGTGCCAGCAGCCCTACGGGACAACTTAATTCACCCCTCCACTTT.

This chain links TRBV2 with TRBJ2-5, with TRBD2 matching over 7 bases. The junction had 5 bases not matched to a gene; V was cut back by 3 bases and J by 7 bases. This CDR3 is 13 amino acids long. CDR1 and CDR2 (germline): SNHLY, FYNNEI. This chain's CDR3 is CASSDGLEGTQYF. CDR3 DNA: TGTGCCAGCAGTGACGGACTAGAGGGGACCCAGTACTTC.

The V gene is TRBV10-3, the J gene TRBJ1-5; D perhaps matches TRBD1 (6 bases). CDR3 length equals 19 residues. CDR1 and CDR2 from the germline V gene are ENHRY and SYGVKD. The V end was cut by 0 bases, the J end by 4 bases, with 22 bases between. The CDR3 bases are TGTGCCATCAGTGAGTCGAAGGGGGGGAGGGACCGAGGAAATCAGCCCCAGCATTTT. Translation: CAISESKGGRDRGNQPQHF.

V gene TRBV7-6 combines with J gene TRBJ2-2; 8 bases are a match to TRBD2. Germline CDR1 SGHVS, CDR2 FNYEAQ. With V trimmed by 4 bases and J by 4 bases, 5 bases remained unmatched. The CDR3 length is 15 residues. CDR3 sequence (DNA): TGTGCCAGCAGCTCTAATCTAGCGGGCACCGGGGAGCTGTTTTTT. It translates to CASSSNLAGTGELFF.

The chain links TRBV5-1 to TRBJ1-2; D not certain. Trimming took off 9 bases at V and 6 bases at J, with 27 bases between the two ends. The CDR3 totals 16 residues. Germline CDR1 SGHRS, CDR2 YFSETQ. The CDR3 DNA sequence: TGCGCCACCACGTCCGAGGGCGGTCAGAGTTTGGATGGCTACACCTTC. This gives the protein CATTSEGGQSLDGYTF.

This clone is labeled as medium-sized. The chain carries TRBV15 and TRBJ2-7; TRBD2 might be the D (5 bases). CDR1 is LNHNV and CDR2 is YYDKDF in the germline V gene (reference sequence). The V end was cut by 5 bases, the J end by 6 bases, with 14 bases between. CDR3 length: 13 amino acids. CDR3 sequence: CATSADVGSEQYF. CDR3 DNA: TGTGCCACCAGCGCAGATGTTGGGAGCGAGCAGTACTTC. The variable domain in full, with the rest retrieved from reference TRBV15 and TRBJ2-7, is DAMVIQNPRYQVTQFGKPVTLSCSQTLNHNVMYWYQQKSSQAPKLLFHYYDKDFNNEADTPDNFQSRRPNTSFCFLDIRSPGLGDTAMYLCATSADVGSEQYFGPGTRLTVT.

The rearrangement joins TRBV5-1 to TRBJ2-7; 8 bases map to TRBD1. J gave up 2 bases and V 4 bases, and 8 bases lay outside the gene matches. The CDR3 extends over 15 amino acids. Germline V gene sequence: CDR1 SGHRS, CDR2 YFSETQ. CDR3 protein: CASSAGQVGAYEQYF. In DNA, the CDR3 is TGCGCCAGCAGCGCGGGACAGGTGGGGGCCTACGAGCAGTACTTC.

This clone came up once. The genes are TRBV6-5 and TRBJ1-3; 7 nucleotides match TRBD1. After removal of 6 bases from V and 0 bases from J, the junction contained 5 bases not matched to a gene. Germline V gene sequence: CDR1 MNHEY, CDR2 SVGAGI. This CDR3 contains 15 residues. The CDR3 loop reads CASRSAGGSGNTIYF. The CDR3 DNA follows: TGTGCCAGCAGGTCAGCAGGGGGCTCTGGAAACACCATATATTTT.

CDR3 in amino acids: CSVITSGAYYEQYF. In DNA, the CDR3 is TGCAGCGTCATTACTAGCGGGGCGTACTACGAGCAGTACTTC. The genes are TRBV29-1 and TRBJ2-7; TRBD2 aligns across 10 bases. Germline assignment: CDR1 SQVTM and CDR2 ANQGSEA. This CDR3 is 14 amino acids long. J gave up 3 bases and V 6 bases, and 8 bases lay outside the gene matches.

This clone was found a few times. This CDR3 is missing its conserved last phenylalanine or tryptophan, likely due to a read error. The DNA is omitted, as the CDR3 cannot be located on it reliably, and the CDR3 follows TCRdb's listing. This rearrangement joins TRBV10-1 to TRBJ1-2. The CDR3 spans 10 amino acids, including both terminal residues. Germline CDR1 reads WNHNN; CDR2 reads SYGVQD (reference sequence). CDR3 loop: CASSESAAPR.

The CDR3 DNA sequence: TGTGCCACCAGTGATGCCAGGGGGCAGGCAGATACGCAGTATTTT. As protein: CATSDARGQADTQYF. V gene TRBV24-1 combines with J gene TRBJ2-3; 8 bases fit TRBD1. CDR1 KGHDR and CDR2 SFDVKD come from the germline V gene. The CDR3 is 15 residues long. V lost 3 bases and J lost 4; bases outside the gene matches: 5.

The chain carries TRBV5-6 and TRBJ2-7, with D maybe TRBD1 (5 bases). The CDR3 has 14 residues. Germline-derived CDR1 and CDR2 are SGHDT and YYEEEE. Trimming took off 0 bases at V and 5 bases at J, with 12 bases between the two ends. CDR3 DNA sequence: TGTGCCAGCAGCTTGGTAGGGCAGGGAAACGAGCAGTACTTC. Translating gives CASSLVGQGNEQYF.

The CDR3 bases are TGTGCCAGCTCACACGGAGTACGGGGGGCGGGTGAGCAGTTCTTC. It yields the protein CASSHGVRGAGEQFF. This sequence joins TRBV18 and TRBJ2-1; D possibly corresponds to TRBD2 (7 bases). The germline V gene encodes CDR1 KGHSH and CDR2 LQKENI. The V end lost 4 bases, the J end lost 9 bases, and 19 bases lay between the germline ends. The CDR3 runs 15 residues.

In its sample, this clone was seen once. V and J are TRBV5-1 and TRBJ2-1; 9 positions agree with TRBD1. This CDR3 has 14 residues. Per the germline V gene, CDR1 is SGHRS and CDR2 is YFSETQ. Unmatched junction bases numbered 4, after V lost 4 bases and J lost 5 bases. Here the CDR3 DNA reads TGCGCCAGCAGCCTCCGGACAGGGGACAATGAGCAGTTCTTC. Protein: CASSLRTGDNEQFF.

This clone was seen once. V and J are TRBV15 and TRBJ1-4; D ambiguous. This CDR3 contains 14 residues. CDR1 is LNHNV and CDR2 is YYDKDF in the germline V gene (reference sequence). V lost 0 bases to trimming and J lost 6 bases, with 8 bases between them. DNA for the CDR3: TGTGCCACCAGCAGAGAAAGCGCGGATGAAAAACTGTTTTTT. It is translated as CATSRESADEKLFF.

This clone was recorded a few times. The CDR3 DNA reads TGTGCCTCCCCCGGGGGTGACGGACCTAAAAGAGACTATGGCTACACCTTC. This gives the protein CASPGGDGPKRDYGYTF. The chain couples TRBV27 to TRBJ1-2; D is perhaps TRBD1 (5 bases). V lost 11 bases to trimming and J lost 3 bases, with 28 bases between them. This CDR3 is built from 17 residues. The V gene's germline CDR1 is MNHEY and CDR2 SMNVEV (reference sequence).

The chain recombines TRBV19 with TRBJ2-7; the match to TRBD1 covers 10 bases. The germline V gene encodes CDR1 LNHDA and CDR2 SQIVND (reference sequence). The CDR3 is 14 amino acids. Germline trimming cut 6 bases from V and 6 bases from J; bases unmatched to any gene: 8. The CDR3 sequence is CASSPGQGGFEQYF. The CDR3 DNA follows: TGTGCCAGTAGCCCCGGACAGGGGGGGTTCGAGCAGTACTTC.

The chain employs TRBV7-8 and TRBJ2-2, with TRBD1 identical over 7 bases. V was pared by 5 bases and J by 2 bases, with 5 bases of the junction left unmatched. The germline V gene encodes CDR1 SGHVS and CDR2 FQNEAQ. This CDR3 is built from 15 residues. The CDR3 nucleotides are TGTGCCAGCAGCAGGGGGCAAGTAAACACCGGGGAGCTGTTTTTT. As protein: CASSRGQVNTGELFF. The whole variable domain, filled in from reference TRBV7-8 and TRBJ2-2, reads GAGVSQSPRYKVAKRGQDVALRCDPISGHVSLFWYQQALGQGPEFLTYFQNEAQLDKSGLPSDRFFAERPEGSVSTLKIQRTQQEDSAVYLCASSRGQVNTGELFFGEGSRLTVL.

This clone was observed a handful of times. The CDR3 here is CSVARGGGNGYTF. In nucleotides, the CDR3 is TGCAGCGTTGCCCGGGGAGGGGGGAATGGCTACACCTTC. V is TRBV29-1 and J is TRBJ1-2, with a weak D call TRBD1 (6 bases). V was shortened by 4 bases and J by 6 bases, with 15 bases between the two germline ends. This CDR3 has 13 residues. Germline V CDR1 and CDR2: SQVTM, ANQGSEA.

This sequence joins TRBV28 and TRBJ1-1, with 9 bases lining up with TRBD1. Germline lookup yields CDR1 MDHEN and CDR2 SYDVKM. The V gene end was trimmed by 0 bases and the J gene end by 1 base; junction bases not matched to a gene: 0. The length of the CDR3 is 15 residues. The CDR3 DNA follows: TGTGCCAGCAGTTTATGGGGACAGGGGAACACTGAAGCTTTCTTT. This translates into CASSLWGQGNTEAFF.

The chain joins TRBV30 to TRBJ2-5; possibly TRBD2 for D (5 bases). The length of the CDR3 is 16 residues. From germline, CDR1 is GTSNPN and CDR2 SVGIG (reference sequence). V was cut by 2 bases and J by 5 bases, with 21 bases left in between. This CDR3 reads CAWSILATAYRETQYF. The CDR3 bases are TGTGCCTGGAGTATCCTAGCTACTGCCTATAGGGAGACCCAGTACTTC.

The gene calls are TRBV6-5 and TRBJ1-1, with D possibly being TRBD1 (6 bases). CDR1 MNHEY and CDR2 SVGAGI come from the germline V gene. CDR3 size: 14 residues. Trimming left V 6 bases short and J 4 bases short, with 15 bases between. The CDR3 DNA reads TGTGCCAGCAGAGACAGGTCTGTGGGCACTGAAGCTTTCTTT. Amino acid sequence: CASRDRSVGTEAFF.

The J gene is TRBJ2-7, the V gene TRBV12-2; the table's D call TRBD2 went unverified against the DNA. TRBV12-2 is annotated as a pseudogene. This CDR3 has 17 amino acids. CDR3 nucleotides: TGTGCAAGTCGCTCAATTACTAGCGGGGTCCAGCCCTACGAGCAGTACTTC. Its translation is CASRSITSGVQPYEQYF.

This rearrangement joins TRBV29-1 to TRBJ2-7; the match to TRBD2 covers 7 bases. V trimming: 7 bases; J trimming: 1 base; junction bases outside the gene matches: 4. The CDR3 length is 12 residues. Germline V CDR1 and CDR2: SQVTM, ANQGSEA. The CDR3 loop reads CSAGTTSYEQYF. The CDR3 coding sequence is TGCAGCGCCGGGACTACGTCCTACGAGCAGTACTTC.

This chain links TRBV5-1 with TRBJ1-3, with D unclear. V was clipped by 0 bases and J by 0 bases, with 7 bases between them. Germline V gives CDR1 SGHRS, CDR2 YFSETQ. CDR3 length: 15 residues. CDR3 sequence reads: CASSLEAGSGNTIYF. The CDR3 DNA reads TGCGCCAGCAGCTTGGAGGCAGGCTCTGGAAACACCATATATTTT. The full variable domain, its missing parts supplied by reference TRBV5-1 and TRBJ1-3, is KAGVTQTPRYLIKTRGQQVTLSCSPISGHRSVSWYQQTPGQGLQFLFEYFSETQRNKGNFPGRFSGRQFSNSRSEMNVSTLELGDSALYLCASSLEAGSGNTIYFGEGSWLTVV.